This TCR beta chain emerged from a study of blood T cell repertoires in COVID-19. Study information: The United States, Italy and Spain were the sources of the acute and convalescent COVID-19 samples. PBMCs, B-cell-depleted T cells, or T cells provided the cDNA or gDNA that made up the material.

With V trimmed by 5 bases and J by 6 bases, 14 bases remained unmatched. CDR3 length equals 17 residues. Germline assignment: CDR1 SGHTA and CDR2 FQGNSA. Per the authors' pipeline: Reference gene primer amplification gave estimated nucleated cell counts. Data came from immunoSEQ multiplex PCR; TCRdb stores just in-frame clones and leaves some out. Clonal size and the V and J genes are those of that table, whereas D and trimming came from the DNA. This sample has approximately 250,000 clones, with about 88% found just once. V usage is TRBV7-2 and J usage is TRBJ1-5; 9 bases map to TRBD1. Input material: peripheral blood. This TCR came from a young man with active or convalescent COVID-19. The CDR3 protein is CASSLGDRTGEGQPQHF. DNA for the CDR3: TGTGCCAGCAGCCTCGGCGATAGGACAGGGGAAGGTCAGCCCCAGCATTTT.